This T cell receptor (beta chain) was recorded in a study of graft-versus-host responses after intestinal transplantation. Overall study findings and caveats: Early declines in HvG clones that occurred post-transplant were associated with peak circulating GvH clone levels. Marrow from the recipient contained GvH clones, some of which had appeared first in ileum or blood.

The table came from immunoSEQ multiplex PCR; TCRdb's copy has only in-frame clones and leaves some out. Found here are over 90,000 clones, about 91% of them singletons; the top ten hold approximately 0.54%. Comment on this clone: Its specificity is unknown. At one boundary the junction diverges from the germline segment, which might be a read error.

There are 11 residues in the CDR3. The germline CDR1 and CDR2 sequences are SGHTS and YDEGEE. The chain combines TRBV5-8 with TRBJ2-1, with D possibly being TRBD1 (5 bases). This TCR came from a human donor who received an intestinal transplant. This material consisted of unstimulated CD8+ T cells sorted from spleen or lymph node cells, taken before intestinal transplant. CDR3: CASSLGGSGIF. The CDR3 DNA reads as TGTGCCAGCAGCTTGGGGGGCTCTGGTATCTTC.